The source of this TCR beta chain is a study of T cells after yellow fever vaccination. Study-wide results and limits: Secondary responses were weaker yet peaked faster, day 5 versus 15.

MiXCR was run by TCRdb on the 5' RACE reads, yielding one entry per CDR3 protein. The sample yields 500,000 to 650,000 distinct CDR3 sequences, roughly a sixth seen once. V was shortened by 7 bases and J by 8 bases, with 13 bases between the two germline ends. This CDR3 is 12 amino acids long. This clonotype was seen ten or more times. What it binds is not known. This rearrangement joins TRBV12-3 or TRBV12-4 to TRBJ2-3, with a weak D call TRBD2 (6 bases). This TCR came from a man younger than 30 who received the YFV17D yellow fever vaccine. The sample was PBMCs, taken 5 days after the first yellow fever vaccination. CDR3 protein: CASTFQGLTQYF. CDR3 DNA sequence: TGTGCCAGCACTTTCCAGGGACTTACGCAGTATTTT.